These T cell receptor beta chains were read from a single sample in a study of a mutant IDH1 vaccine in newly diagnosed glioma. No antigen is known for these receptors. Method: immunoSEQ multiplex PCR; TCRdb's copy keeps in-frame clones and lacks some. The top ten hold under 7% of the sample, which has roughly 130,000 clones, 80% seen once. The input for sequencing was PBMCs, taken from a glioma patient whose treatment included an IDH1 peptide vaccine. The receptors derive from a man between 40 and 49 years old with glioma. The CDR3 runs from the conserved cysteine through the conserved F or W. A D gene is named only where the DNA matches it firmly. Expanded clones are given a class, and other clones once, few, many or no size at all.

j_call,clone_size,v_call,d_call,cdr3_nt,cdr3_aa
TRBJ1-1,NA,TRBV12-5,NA,TGTGCTAGTGGCCCGTCGGGCCCGCGCAACCCTGAAGCTTTCTTT,CASGPSGPRNPEAFF
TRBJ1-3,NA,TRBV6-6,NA,TGTGCCAGCAGTTACCCTGGGCTGATCTCTGGAAACACCATATATTTT,CASSYPGLISGNTIYF
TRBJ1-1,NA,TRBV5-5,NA,TGTGCCAGCAGCTTGGAGAGTATTCCTTCAGCTTTCTTT,CASSLESIPSAFF
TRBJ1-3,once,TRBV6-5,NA,TGTGCCAGCAGTGACGGCGCTGGAAACACCATATATTTT,CASSDGAGNTIYF
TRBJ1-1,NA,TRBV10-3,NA,TGTGCCATCAGTGCCAGGAACACTGAAGCTTTCTTT,CAISARNTEAFF
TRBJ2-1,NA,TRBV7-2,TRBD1,TGTGCCAGCAGCTTAGGGACAGGGGGCCTGGACGGGCAGTTCTTC,CASSLGTGGLDGQFF
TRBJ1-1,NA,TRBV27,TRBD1,TGTGCCAGCAGTTTAGAAGGCAGGGGGTATCGTGGGAGCACTGAAGCTTTCTTT,CASSLEGRGYRGSTEAFF
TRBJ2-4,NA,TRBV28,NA,TGTGCCAGCAGTTTTCGCGGGGACTTAGCCAAAAACATTCAGTACTTC,CASSFRGDLAKNIQYF
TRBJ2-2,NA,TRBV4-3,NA,TGCGCCAGCAGCCAACCACCCCCCGGGGAGCTGTTTTTT,CASSQPPPGELFF
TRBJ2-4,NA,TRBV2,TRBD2,TGTGCCAGCAGCCTCAGACTAGCGGGGAGTACCAAAAACATTCAGTACTTC,CASSLRLAGSTKNIQYF
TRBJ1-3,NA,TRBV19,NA,TGTGCCACCCTCTGGAGGGAATCGGCTGGAAACACCATATATTTT,CATLWRESAGNTIYF
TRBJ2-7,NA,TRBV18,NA,TGTGCCAGCTCACCCGACAGAGTGGGGGGTGAGCAGTACTTC,CASSPDRVGGEQYF
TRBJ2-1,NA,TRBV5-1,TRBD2,TGCGCCAGCAGCTTGGCCCCCACTAGCGGGAGGGCCTCCGGCTACAATGAGCAGTTCTTC,CASSLAPTSGRASGYNEQFF
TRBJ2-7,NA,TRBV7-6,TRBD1,TGTGCCAGCAGCCCCCGACAGGGCACTTACGAGCAGTACTTC,CASSPRQGTYEQYF
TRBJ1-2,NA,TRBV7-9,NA,TGTGCCAGCAGCCGTTCAGTGGAGTCGGATGATGGCTACACCTTC,CASSRSVESDDGYTF
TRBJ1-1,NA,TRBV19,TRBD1,TGTGCCAGTAGTATCTATCAGGGGGCTTGGGGCACTGAAGCTTTCTTT,CASSIYQGAWGTEAFF
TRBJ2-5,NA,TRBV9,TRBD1,TGTGCCAGCAGCCCCCGGACAGGGGGAGTAGAGACCCAGTACTTC,CASSPRTGGVETQYF
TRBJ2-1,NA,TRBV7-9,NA,TGTGCCAGCAGCCCCAATCTCAATGAGCAGTTCTTC,CASSPNLNEQFF
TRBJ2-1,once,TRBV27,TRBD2,TGTGCCAGCAGTTTATCGGTTGCTAGCGGGGGGCCTTACAATGAGCAGTTCTTC,CASSLSVASGGPYNEQFF
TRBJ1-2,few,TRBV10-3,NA,TGTGCCATCAGTGATGTTGAAGGTGATGGACTTGACACCTTC,CAISDVEGDGLDTF
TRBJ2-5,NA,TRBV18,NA,TGTGCCAGCTCACCACAGGGTGGCCAAGAGACCCAGTACTTC,CASSPQGGQETQYF
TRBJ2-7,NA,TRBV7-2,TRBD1,TGTGCCAGCAGCTTAGAGGGGGCGGGCTACGAGCAGTACTTC,CASSLEGAGYEQYF
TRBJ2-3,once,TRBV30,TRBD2,TGTGCCTGGACCAGACTAGCCTCTAGCACAGATACGCAGTATTTT,CAWTRLASSTDTQYF
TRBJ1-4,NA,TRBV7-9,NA,TGTGCCAGCAGCTTAGTCCTGGGAGATGAAAAACTGTTTTTT,CASSLVLGDEKLFF
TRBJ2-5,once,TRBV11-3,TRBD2,TGTGCCAGCAGCCTCGGGGGGTTCGAGGAGACCCAGTACTTC,CASSLGGFEETQYF
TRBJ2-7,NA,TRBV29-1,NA,TGCAGCGTACTAGGGGGTGGAGGGCAGCACTCCTACGAGCAGTACTTC,CSVLGGGGQHSYEQYF
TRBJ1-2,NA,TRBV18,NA,TGTGCCAGCTCACCGGTCCCGGGTCCGTCTACTTTGGTCTATGGCTACACCTTC,CASSPVPGPSTLVYGYTF
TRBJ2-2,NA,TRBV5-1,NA,TGCGCCAGCAGCTGGGCCGCTTCGGTAGGCACCGGGGAGCTGTTTTTT,CASSWAASVGTGELFF
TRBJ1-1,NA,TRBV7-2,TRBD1,TGTGCCAGCAGCTTCAGGGGGTTCACTGAAGCTTTCTTT,CASSFRGFTEAFF
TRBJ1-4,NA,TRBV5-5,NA,TGTGCCAGCATCCCCCCAGGGATTAATGAAAAACTGTTTTTT,CASIPPGINEKLFF
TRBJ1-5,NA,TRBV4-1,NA,TGCGCCAGCAGCCAAGTGGGCGGGGAGGTCGTAAATCAGCCCCAGCATTTT,CASSQVGGEVVNQPQHF
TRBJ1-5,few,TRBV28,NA,TGTGCCAGCACCCGCGATCAGCCCCAGCATTTT,CASTRDQPQHF
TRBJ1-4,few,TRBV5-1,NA,TGCGCCAGCAGCACGCCCCCAAGGTTTGAAAAACTGTTTTTT,CASSTPPRFEKLFF
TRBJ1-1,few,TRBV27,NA,TGTGCCAGCAGTAATCTGTCGGGGGAGGGCACTGAAGCTTTCTTT,CASSNLSGEGTEAFF
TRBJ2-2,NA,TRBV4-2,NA,TGTGCCAGCAGCCAAGGGACTTTAGCCGGATTGAACACCGGGGAGCTGTTTTTT,CASSQGTLAGLNTGELFF
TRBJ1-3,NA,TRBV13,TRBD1,TGTGCCAGCAGCGCCCGACAGGGGGGCTACGGAAACACCATATATTTT,CASSARQGGYGNTIYF
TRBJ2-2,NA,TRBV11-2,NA,TGTGCCAGCAGCCCTGACCCCGCGGTGCTGGACACCGGGGAGCTGTTTTTT,CASSPDPAVLDTGELFF
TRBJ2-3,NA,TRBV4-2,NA,TGTGCCAGCAGCCAAGAACACGAGGGGGCAGATACGCAGTATTTT,CASSQEHEGADTQYF
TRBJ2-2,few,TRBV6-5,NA,TGTGCCAGCAGTTACTACACCGGGGAGCTGTTTTTT,CASSYYTGELFF
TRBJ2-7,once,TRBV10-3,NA,TGTGCCATCAGTGTGGCGGGGGCTGTCGAGCAGTACTTC,CAISVAGAVEQYF
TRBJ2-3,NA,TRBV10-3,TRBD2,TGTGCCACCATTACGGGGGGGCCGGCAGATACGCAGTATTTT,CATITGGPADTQYF
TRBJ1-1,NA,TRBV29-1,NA,TGCAGCGGTCACCTGAACACTGAAGCTTTCTTT,CSGHLNTEAFF
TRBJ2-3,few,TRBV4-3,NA,TGCGCCAGCAGCCAAGGCCTCCAAGATACGCAGTATTTT,CASSQGLQDTQYF
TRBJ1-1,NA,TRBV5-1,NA,TGCGCCAGCAGGCCCCTCGAGAGGGGAATAGGAAAGAACACTGAAGCTTTCTTT,CASRPLERGIGKNTEAFF
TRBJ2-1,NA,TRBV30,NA,TGTGCCTGGAGTGAGGGTAGTGAGCAGTTCTTC,CAWSEGSEQFF
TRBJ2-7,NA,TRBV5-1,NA,TGCGCCAGCAGCTCCAGACAGTCGGGCCCTACCTACGAGCAGTACTTC,CASSSRQSGPTYEQYF
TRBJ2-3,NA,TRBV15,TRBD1,TGTGCCACCAGCAGAGAAGGGGGCGGAGATACGCAGTATTTT,CATSREGGGDTQYF
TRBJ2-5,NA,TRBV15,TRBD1,TGTGCCACCAGCATACGGGACAGCTCTGGGACCCAGTACTTC,CATSIRDSSGTQYF
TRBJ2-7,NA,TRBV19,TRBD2,TGTGCCAGTAGTATAGACGCCAGCGGGAGTGGCGAGCAGTACTTC,CASSIDASGSGEQYF
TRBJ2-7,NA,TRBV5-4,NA,TGTGCCAGCAGCCTGGGGTTTGGGGTCGAGGCGAGTGAGCAGTACTTC,CASSLGFGVEASEQYF
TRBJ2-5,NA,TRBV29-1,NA,TGCAGCGTTGAAGGCCGACTGCACCAAGAGACCCAGTACTTC,CSVEGRLHQETQYF
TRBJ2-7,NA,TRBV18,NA,TGTGCCAGCTCACCACCGGGGATCAACGAGCAGTACTTC,CASSPPGINEQYF